This T cell receptor (beta chain) was profiled in a study of T cells in Graves' hyperthyroidism and ophthalmopathy (dated by TCRdb to the late 2010s). A note on the overall study: TCR V-J signatures able to tell the groups apart were searched for in a discovery cohort of 100 patients, of whom 43 had Graves' ophthalmopathy and 55 to 65 had stable Graves' hyperthyroidism. Whether ophthalmopathy could be predicted prospectively was tested in an independent validation cohort made up of under 20 hyperthyroidism patients plus 17 patients who later progressed to ophthalmopathy. After blood sampling, hyperthyroidism patients were treated with methimazole at a starting dose of 30 mg daily, and ophthalmopathy patients were treated with high-dose intravenous methylprednisolone. In addition, the study compared T-cell repertoires in thyroid tissue and in blood from six Graves' hyperthyroidism patients. The approximately 98 discovery patients were randomly divided into training and test sets at a 7:3 ratio. The paper reports TCR Vbeta CDR3 sequencing of about 140 peripheral blood samples: some 41 ophthalmopathy, under 85 hyperthyroidism and around 17 progressor patients. Beyond this particular receptor, the publication reports: In cross-validation, a model built on a 13 V-J signature told ophthalmopathy apart from stable hyperthyroidism with 85% to 90% sensitivity and approximately 81% specificity, and in testing the same model reached 80%/75%. Most expanded thyroid clonotypes (frequency above 0.001) were also detected in blood, suggesting blood repertoires may reflect thyroid immune responses. In validation, the model predicted progression to ophthalmopathy a median of 6.5 months before onset, with about 64% sensitivity and almost 75% specificity. Sample size was not statistically predetermined, and blinding of investigators to group allocation was not performed.

Amplification of TCR beta CDR3 regions was carried out from RNA transcripts. The first round of RT-PCR for the TCR CDR3 was performed with the HTBI primer set and the Qiagen OneStep RT-PCR kit. The libraries were constructed in a second round of multiplex PCR and then size-selected and purified. Sequencing of the libraries was done on an Illumina HiSeq2000 using paired-end 100 bp reads. The paper's data handling went like this. SOAPnuke was used to process the raw data, with reads discarded if the reads contained adapters or uncalled bases, had a mean Phred below 15, or lacked an exact constant-primer or identifier match. COPE v1.2.5 was used to merge the high-quality paired reads, and each unique nucleotide sequence was defined as a clonotype. MiTCR v1.1 was used to align the clonotypes against IMGT TRBV, TRBD and TRBJ reference segments. Analysis was restricted to V-J combinations with a frequency above 0.0001, which covered 98% to 99.2% of repertoires. A TCS score was defined as the ratio between F50 (clonal expansion) and ExV (chaos), using BLOSUM62-based TCRdist between CDR3 peptides within each V-J. Welch's t-statistics and random forest reduced some 510 V-J features to around 14, which were used in a naive Bayes classifier (R e1071). The similarity between thyroid and blood repertoires was quantified using the Morisita-Horn index. TCRdb took the public reads, trimmed them with fastp at Q25, ran MiXCR for clone calling and kept in-frame beta chains. Rows with one shared CDR3 protein collapse into an entry with the most common genes and DNA. TCRdb, not the original authors, processed these V and J calls. Counted in this sample were approximately 510,000 distinct CDR3 sequences; 40% to 50% of them appeared once. The ten largest clones take up about 43% of the sample.

The study excluded patients with uncontrolled infections, other autoimmune diseases, pregnancy or lactation. Diagnoses relied on clinical symptoms, serum thyroxine and TRAb, thyroid ultrasound and orbital computed tomography. Total RNA was extracted with Trizol reagent, and quality was checked on an Agilent 2100 Bioanalyzer. Here V drops 6 bases and J drops 4 bases, and the junction holds 10 bases not matched to any gene. The CDR3 runs 16 residues from the cysteine to the phenylalanine. Solely the CDR3 DNA is kept, with 48 bases framed from the first base. CDR1 and CDR2 are drawn from the germline V gene: SQVTM, ANQGSEA. Concerning this clonotype: Its antigen target is currently unknown. No qualities accompany the bases; no much larger clone lies one base away.

This sequence uses TRBV29-1 and TRBJ2-6; 9 junctional bases match TRBD1. The sequencing sample was made of peripheral blood or thyroid tissue (not recorded which). The receptor was derived from an adult woman with Graves' disease, either hyperthyroidism or ophthalmopathy (not recorded which). The DNA sequence reads TGCAGCGTCACAGGGGGCGCTCGGGCCGGGGCCAACGTCCTGACTTTC. This encodes CSVTGGARAGANVLTF.